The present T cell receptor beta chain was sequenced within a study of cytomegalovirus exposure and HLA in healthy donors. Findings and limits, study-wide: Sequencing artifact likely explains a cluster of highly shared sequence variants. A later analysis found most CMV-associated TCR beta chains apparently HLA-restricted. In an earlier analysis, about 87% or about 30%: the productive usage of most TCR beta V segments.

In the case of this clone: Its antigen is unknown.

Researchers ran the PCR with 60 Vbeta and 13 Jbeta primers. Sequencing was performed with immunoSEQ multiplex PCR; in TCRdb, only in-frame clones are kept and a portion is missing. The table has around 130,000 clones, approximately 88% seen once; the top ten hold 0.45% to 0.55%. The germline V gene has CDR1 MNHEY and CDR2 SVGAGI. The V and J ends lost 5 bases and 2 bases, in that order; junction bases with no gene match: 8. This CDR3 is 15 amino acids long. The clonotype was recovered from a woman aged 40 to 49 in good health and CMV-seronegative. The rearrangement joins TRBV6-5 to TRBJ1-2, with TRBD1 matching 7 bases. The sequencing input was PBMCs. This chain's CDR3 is CASSRWDSGNYGYTF. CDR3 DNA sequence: TGTGCCAGCAGTCGCTGGGACAGCGGAAACTATGGCTACACCTTC.